This TCR beta chain was observed in a study of beta chain features in type 1 diabetes. Study-wide results and caveats: Within the patient group, naive, central memory and Treg TCRB repertoires appeared more similar to each other than within healthy donors.

Expressed TCRB transcripts got sequenced, as all isolated RNA was reverse transcribed. Using immunoSEQ multiplex PCR, the repertoire was profiled, and TCRdb retains in-frame clones only, with some absent. The sample contains about 320,000 clones, around 15% of which appear only once. Concerning this clone: Its antigen is unknown.

Each donor gave one heparinised blood draw averaging around 120 mL. The source of this sequence is a man aged 25 to 40 in good health. The sequencing input was central memory CD4+ T cells from blood.

Written as DNA, the CDR3 is TGTGCCAGCAGCTTAGGGTTCGAGCAGTACGTC. Its translation: CASSLGFEQYV. The chain employs TRBV5-6 and TRBJ2-7, with D hard to call. The CDR3 runs to 11 residues. The V gene's germline CDR1 is SGHDT and CDR2 YYEEEE. The V gene lost 2 bases and the J gene lost 6 bases, with 6 bases spanning the gap.